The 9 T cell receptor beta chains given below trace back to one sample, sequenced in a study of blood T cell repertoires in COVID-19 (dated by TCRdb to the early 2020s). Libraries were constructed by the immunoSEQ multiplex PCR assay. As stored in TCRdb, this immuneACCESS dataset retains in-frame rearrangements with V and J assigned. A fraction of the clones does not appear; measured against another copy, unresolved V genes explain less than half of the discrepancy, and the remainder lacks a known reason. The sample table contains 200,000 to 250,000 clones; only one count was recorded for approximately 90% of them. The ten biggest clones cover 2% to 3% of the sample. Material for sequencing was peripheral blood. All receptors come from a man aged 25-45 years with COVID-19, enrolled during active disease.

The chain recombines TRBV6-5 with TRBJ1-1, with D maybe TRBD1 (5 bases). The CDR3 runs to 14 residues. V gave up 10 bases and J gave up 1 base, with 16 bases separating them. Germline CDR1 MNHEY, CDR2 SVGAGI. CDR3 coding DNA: TGTGCCACAACCTATTCAACAGGGAACACTGAAGCTTTCTTT. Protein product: CATTYSTGNTEAFF.

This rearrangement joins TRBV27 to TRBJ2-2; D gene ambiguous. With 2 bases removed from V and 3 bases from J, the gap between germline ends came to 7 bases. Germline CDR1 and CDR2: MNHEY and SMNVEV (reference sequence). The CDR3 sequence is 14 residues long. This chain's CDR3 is CASSLNSDTGELFF. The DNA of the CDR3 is TGTGCCAGCAGTTTAAACAGTGACACCGGGGAGCTGTTTTTT.

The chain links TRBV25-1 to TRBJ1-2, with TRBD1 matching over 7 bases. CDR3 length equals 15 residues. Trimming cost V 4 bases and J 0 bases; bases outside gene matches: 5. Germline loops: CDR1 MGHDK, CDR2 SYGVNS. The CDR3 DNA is TGTGCCAGCAGTGGCCGGGGACAGACTAACTATGGCTACACCTTC. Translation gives CASSGRGQTNYGYTF.

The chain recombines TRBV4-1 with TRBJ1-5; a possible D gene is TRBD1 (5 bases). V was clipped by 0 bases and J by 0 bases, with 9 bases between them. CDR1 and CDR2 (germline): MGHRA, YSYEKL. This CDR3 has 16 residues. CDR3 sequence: CASSQDGGTSNQPQHF. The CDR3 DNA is TGCGCCAGCAGCCAAGATGGAGGGACTAGCAATCAGCCCCAGCATTTT.

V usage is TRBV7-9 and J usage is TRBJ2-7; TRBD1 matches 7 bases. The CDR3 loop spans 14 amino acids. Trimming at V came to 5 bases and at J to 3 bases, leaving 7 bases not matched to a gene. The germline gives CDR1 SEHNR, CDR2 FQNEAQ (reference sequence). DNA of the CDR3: TGTGCCAGCAGCCCACAGACAGGGTACTACGAGCAGTACTTC. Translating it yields CASSPQTGYYEQYF.

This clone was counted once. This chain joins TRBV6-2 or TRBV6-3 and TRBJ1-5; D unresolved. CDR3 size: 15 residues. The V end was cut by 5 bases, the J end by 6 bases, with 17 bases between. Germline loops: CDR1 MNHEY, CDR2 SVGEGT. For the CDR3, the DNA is TGTGCCAGCAGTCCGAGGGAGGACCGCAGTCAGCCCCAGCATTTT. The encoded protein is CASSPREDRSQPQHF.

The CDR3 loop reads CASSSDRRQGWQPQHF. CDR3 DNA sequence: TGTGCCAGCAGCTCAGACCGCAGACAGGGGTGGCAGCCCCAGCATTTT. The chain recombines TRBV5-5 with TRBJ1-5, with 8 bases fitting TRBD1. CDR1 SGHKS and CDR2 YYEKEE come from the germline V gene (reference sequence). V dropped 3 bases and J dropped 7; count of bases not matched to a gene: 12. The CDR3 contains 16 residues.

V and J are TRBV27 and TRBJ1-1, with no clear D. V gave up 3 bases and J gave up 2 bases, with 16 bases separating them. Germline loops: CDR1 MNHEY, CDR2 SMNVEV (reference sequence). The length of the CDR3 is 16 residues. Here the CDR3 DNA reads TGTGCCAGCAGTTTTAAGTCGTTAGCCCGTAACACTGAAGCTTTCTTT. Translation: CASSFKSLARNTEAFF.

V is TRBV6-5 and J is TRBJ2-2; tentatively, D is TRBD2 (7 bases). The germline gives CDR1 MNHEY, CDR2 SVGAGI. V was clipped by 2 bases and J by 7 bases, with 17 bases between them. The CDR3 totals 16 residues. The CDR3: CASSYPMGGRGGELFF. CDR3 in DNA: TGTGCCAGCAGTTACCCAATGGGGGGGCGCGGCGGGGAGCTGTTTTTT.